This T cell receptor beta chain was sequenced during a study of CD8 T cells in Susac syndrome. The authors carried out high-throughput sequencing of TCR beta. They applied it to CD8+ and CD4+ T cells obtained from blood. Trimming stripped 2 bases from V and 7 bases from J, with 5 bases between. This CDR3 has 11 amino acids. Random hexamers primed reverse transcription of roughly 0.5 to 1 ug RNA. Amplification of TCR beta CDR3 used immunoSEQ multiplex PCR across 54 Vbeta and 13 Jbeta. One entry per CDR3 protein, called by TCRdb with MiXCR from the immunoSEQ multiplex PCR reads. The repertoire holds 200,000 to 250,000 distinct CDR3 sequences, with about 94% as singletons.

This clonotype was sampled from a human donor with Susac syndrome. The J gene is TRBJ1-2, the V gene TRBV12-3 or TRBV12-4; D gene unclear. The sequenced sample consisted of CD4+ T cells from PBMCs. This CDR3 reads CASSLRAGYTF. As DNA, the CDR3 is TGTGCCAGCAGTTTAAGGGCTGGCTACACCTTC.